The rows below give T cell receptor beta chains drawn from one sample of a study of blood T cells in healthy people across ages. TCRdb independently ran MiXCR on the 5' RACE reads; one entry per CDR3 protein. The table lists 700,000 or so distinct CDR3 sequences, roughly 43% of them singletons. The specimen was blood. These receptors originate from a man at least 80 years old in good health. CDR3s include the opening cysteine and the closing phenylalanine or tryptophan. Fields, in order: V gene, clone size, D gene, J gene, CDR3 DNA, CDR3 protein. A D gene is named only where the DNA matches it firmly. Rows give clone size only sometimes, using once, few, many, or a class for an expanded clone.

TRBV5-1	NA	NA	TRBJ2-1	TGCGCCAGTACCATGTCGGCTGAGCAGTTCTTC	CASTMSAEQFF
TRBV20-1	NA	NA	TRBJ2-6	TGCAGTGCAGGGGATGGGGCCAACGTCCTGACTTTC	CSAGDGANVLTF
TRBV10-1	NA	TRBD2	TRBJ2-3	TGCGCCAGCAGTGGACTAGCGGGAGATCGTGGGCAGTATTTT	CASSGLAGDRGQYF
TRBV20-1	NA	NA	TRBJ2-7	TGCAGTGCTCCCAGATCAGGGGTATCAGAACGCGAGCAGTACTTC	CSAPRSGVSEREQYF
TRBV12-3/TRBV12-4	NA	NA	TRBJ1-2	TGTGCCAGCAGTTTAGCCCCCTGGGGTGGCTACACCTTC	CASSLAPWGGYTF
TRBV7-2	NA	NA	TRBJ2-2	TGTGCCAGCAGCTTAGGGGGGGCAGATTTCACCGGGGAGCTGTTTTTT	CASSLGGADFTGELFF
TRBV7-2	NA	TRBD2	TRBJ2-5	TGTGCCAGCAGCCCACGCACTAGCGGAGAGACCCAGTACTTC	CASSPRTSGETQYF
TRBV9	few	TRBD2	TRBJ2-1	TGTGCCAGCAGCGTAGTGACTAGCGGGGGGAATGAGCAGTTCTTC	CASSVVTSGGNEQFF
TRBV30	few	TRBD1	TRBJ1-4	TGTGCCTGGAGGGGACAGGTGAATGAAAAACTGTTTTTT	CAWRGQVNEKLFF
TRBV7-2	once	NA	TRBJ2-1	TGTGCCAGCAGCCTATTGGTGGACAATGAGCAGTTCTTC	CASSLLVDNEQFF
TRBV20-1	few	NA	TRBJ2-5	TGCAGTGCTAGGGGCCAGGGGTGGGAAGAGACCCAGTACTTC	CSARGQGWEETQYF
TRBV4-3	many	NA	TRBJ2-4	TGCGCCAGCAGCCAGGACCGACAGGACATTCAGTACTTC	CASSQDRQDIQYF
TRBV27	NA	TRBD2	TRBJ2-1	TGTGCCAGCAGGGGGACTAGCTCCTACAATGAGCAGTTCTTC	CASRGTSSYNEQFF
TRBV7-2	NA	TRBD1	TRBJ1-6	TGTGCCAGCAGCCTTAGAGCCGGGACAGGGGTTTCACCCCTCCACTTT	CASSLRAGTGVSPLHF
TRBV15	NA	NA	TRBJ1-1	TGTGCCACCAGCAGAGATGCGAGGGACACTGAAGCTTTCTTT	CATSRDARDTEAFF
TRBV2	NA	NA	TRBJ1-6	TGTGCCAGCAGTGAAGTCGGACAATATAATTCACCCCTCCACTTT	CASSEVGQYNSPLHF
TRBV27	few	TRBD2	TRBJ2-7	TGTGCCAGCAGTTCCAGATCGGGACTAGCGGGAAACGAGCAGTACTTC	CASSSRSGLAGNEQYF
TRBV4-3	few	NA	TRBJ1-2	TGCGCCAGCAGCCTCTCCAGACAGGCCTTTTATTGGGGCTACACCTTC	CASSLSRQAFYWGYTF
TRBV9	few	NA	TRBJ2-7	TGTGCCAGCAGCGCAGATGCGGGGATAAACGAGCAGTACTTC	CASSADAGINEQYF
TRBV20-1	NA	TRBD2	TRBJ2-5	TGCAGCCAGAGCGGGACTAGGCGGCAAGAGACCCAGTACTTC	CSQSGTRRQETQYF
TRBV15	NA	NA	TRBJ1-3	TGTGCCACCAGCAGTCCGGGCTCTCCGAGCTCTGGAAACACCATATATTTT	CATSSPGSPSSGNTIYF
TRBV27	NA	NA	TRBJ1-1	TGTGCCAGCAGTGGTCAGACAGGATTGAACACTGAAGCTTTCTTT	CASSGQTGLNTEAFF
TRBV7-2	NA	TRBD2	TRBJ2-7	TGTGCCAGCAGCTTAGCAGGGCCCCCGGCTAGCGGGGGCCGGGGTTCCTACGAGCAGTACTTC	CASSLAGPPASGGRGSYEQYF
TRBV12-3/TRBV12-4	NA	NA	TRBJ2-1	TGTGCCAGCAGTTATGGAAAGGACTTCCGCAATGAGCAGTTCTTC	CASSYGKDFRNEQFF
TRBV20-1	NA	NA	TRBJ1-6	TGCAGTGCTAGAGAGGTCAGGGGAAAGGATTCACCCCTCCACTTT	CSAREVRGKDSPLHF
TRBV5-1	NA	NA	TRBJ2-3	TGCGCCAGCAGCTTGGGGGGTGCCGGGACCGGAGGAGGTACGCAGTATTTT	CASSLGGAGTGGGTQYF